Listed below are T cell receptor beta chains from one sample, sequenced in a study of cytomegalovirus exposure and HLA in healthy donors. Clones were read by immunoSEQ multiplex PCR, and TCRdb kept only the in-frame ones, dropping some. Among about 160,000 clones, 80% to 90% were seen once, and the ten largest hold approximately 7%. Sequencing was carried out using PBMCs. All receptors come from a woman aged 30 to 39 in good health and CMV-seropositive. CDR3s include the opening cysteine and the closing phenylalanine or tryptophan. Fields, in order: D gene, clone size, J gene, V gene, CDR3 DNA, CDR3 protein. D genes are given only for firm matches. A row's size may be missing; if present it is once, few, many or a size class.

d_call: TRBD1
clone_size: -
j_call: TRBJ1-4
v_call: TRBV28
cdr3_nt: TGTGCCAGCAGTTTCTCCCCGGGACAGGGAGATGAAAAACTGTTTTTT
cdr3_aa: CASSFSPGQGDEKLFF

d_call: -
clone_size: -
j_call: TRBJ2-7
v_call: TRBV18
cdr3_nt: TGTGCCAGCTCACCAGCAGGGGAAACCTACGAGCAGTACTTC
cdr3_aa: CASSPAGETYEQYF

d_call: TRBD1
clone_size: -
j_call: TRBJ2-4
v_call: TRBV2
cdr3_nt: TGTGCCAGCAGTGAGGGCAGGGGGCCAGACATTCAGTACTTC
cdr3_aa: CASSEGRGPDIQYF

d_call: TRBD1
clone_size: once
j_call: TRBJ2-7
v_call: TRBV7-2
cdr3_nt: TGTGCCAGCAGCCCCGAGACAGGGGGGTACGAGCAGTACTTC
cdr3_aa: CASSPETGGYEQYF

d_call: -
clone_size: few
j_call: TRBJ1-5
v_call: TRBV14
cdr3_nt: TGTGCCAGCAGCCCGGGGGGGCTTGGCAATCAGCCCCAGCATTTT
cdr3_aa: CASSPGGLGNQPQHF

d_call: TRBD1
clone_size: -
j_call: TRBJ1-1
v_call: TRBV12-5
cdr3_nt: TGTGCTAGTGGTCCCTATGACAGGGCCGCTTTCTTT
cdr3_aa: CASGPYDRAAFF

d_call: -
clone_size: -
j_call: TRBJ2-5
v_call: TRBV6-6
cdr3_nt: TGTGCCAGCAGTCACGCGGAGACCCAGTACTTC
cdr3_aa: CASSHAETQYF

d_call: -
clone_size: -
j_call: TRBJ2-2
v_call: TRBV4-2
cdr3_nt: TGTGCCAGCAGCCAAGTCCCAGAAATCAACACCGGGGAGCTGTTTTTT
cdr3_aa: CASSQVPEINTGELFF

d_call: -
clone_size: -
j_call: TRBJ1-5
v_call: TRBV6-5
cdr3_nt: TGTGCCAGCAGTTTGGCAGGGAATCAGCCCCAGCATTTT
cdr3_aa: CASSLAGNQPQHF

d_call: -
clone_size: -
j_call: TRBJ1-2
v_call: TRBV18
cdr3_nt: TGTGCCAGTACGTCGGCGGTAGCTAACTATGGCTACACCTTC
cdr3_aa: CASTSAVANYGYTF

d_call: TRBD1
clone_size: once
j_call: TRBJ2-2
v_call: TRBV7-8
cdr3_nt: TGTGCCAGCAGCTTAGTGGGGACAGGGAACACCGGGGAGCTGTTTTTT
cdr3_aa: CASSLVGTGNTGELFF

d_call: -
clone_size: -
j_call: TRBJ2-5
v_call: TRBV12-1
cdr3_nt: TGTGCCAGCAGCTTTGTTCGGCGGTACCAAGAGACCCAGTACTTC
cdr3_aa: CASSFVRRYQETQYF

d_call: -
clone_size: -
j_call: TRBJ1-2
v_call: TRBV6-5
cdr3_nt: TGTGCCAGCAGCCGACAGGTAACGGGCGGCTACACCTTC
cdr3_aa: CASSRQVTGGYTF

d_call: TRBD1
clone_size: -
j_call: TRBJ1-2
v_call: TRBV5-6
cdr3_nt: TGTGCCAGCAGCTTGGACCAGGGGGTCGGTGGCTACACCTTC
cdr3_aa: CASSLDQGVGGYTF

d_call: -
clone_size: -
j_call: TRBJ1-4
v_call: TRBV5-6
cdr3_nt: TGTGCCAGCAGCTTGGCGGCGGCGGGTGAAAAACTGTTTTTT
cdr3_aa: CASSLAAAGEKLFF

d_call: -
clone_size: -
j_call: TRBJ2-5
v_call: TRBV9
cdr3_nt: TGTGCCAGCAGCGTAAGTTCCGGGAGCTGGGTAGAGACCCAGTACTTC
cdr3_aa: CASSVSSGSWVETQYF

d_call: -
clone_size: few
j_call: TRBJ1-2
v_call: TRBV4-3
cdr3_nt: TGCGCCAGCAGCCAAGATTACTCCCGGGGTCCGACCCAGTATGGCTACACCTTC
cdr3_aa: CASSQDYSRGPTQYGYTF

d_call: -
clone_size: -
j_call: TRBJ2-3
v_call: TRBV23-1
cdr3_nt: TGCGCCAGCAGTCTTCGGGCCTGGAGCGGAGCCACAGATACGCAGTATTTT
cdr3_aa: CASSLRAWSGATDTQYF

d_call: -
clone_size: -
j_call: TRBJ1-2
v_call: TRBV6-1
cdr3_nt: TGTGCCAGCAGTGAACTATGGTTGGTTAACTATGGCTACACCTTC
cdr3_aa: CASSELWLVNYGYTF

d_call: -
clone_size: -
j_call: TRBJ2-7
v_call: TRBV30
cdr3_nt: TGTGCCTGGAGAAAGAACCCAGGGGACTACGAGCAGTACTTC
cdr3_aa: CAWRKNPGDYEQYF

d_call: -
clone_size: -
j_call: TRBJ2-7
v_call: TRBV5-1
cdr3_nt: TGCGCCAGCAGCCCCGGGCCAGGGACCTACGAGCAGTACTTC
cdr3_aa: CASSPGPGTYEQYF

d_call: TRBD1
clone_size: few
j_call: TRBJ1-5
v_call: TRBV6-1
cdr3_nt: TGTGCCAGCGCACAACAGGGGTTTGGGCCCCAGCATTTT
cdr3_aa: CASAQQGFGPQHF

d_call: TRBD1
clone_size: -
j_call: TRBJ1-1
v_call: TRBV6-5
cdr3_nt: TGTGCCAGCAGTTACCCGCCCGGGACAGTGAACACTGAAGCTTTCTTT
cdr3_aa: CASSYPPGTVNTEAFF

d_call: TRBD2
clone_size: -
j_call: TRBJ2-7
v_call: TRBV5-1
cdr3_nt: TGCGCCAGCAGCCGTGGGAGGGCGGTGGGCTACGAGCAGTACTTC
cdr3_aa: CASSRGRAVGYEQYF

d_call: TRBD1
clone_size: few
j_call: TRBJ1-5
v_call: TRBV7-9
cdr3_nt: TGTGCCAGCAAAGGACAGGGAGGGAGCAATCAGCCCCAGCATTTT
cdr3_aa: CASKGQGGSNQPQHF

d_call: -
clone_size: -
j_call: TRBJ2-7
v_call: TRBV15
cdr3_nt: TGTGCCACCAGCAGAGGCGGGACAGCTAAATACGAGCAGTACTTC
cdr3_aa: CATSRGGTAKYEQYF

d_call: TRBD2
clone_size: once
j_call: TRBJ2-1
v_call: TRBV5-1
cdr3_nt: TGCGCCAGCAGCCCGGCTCCGGGACTAGCGGGGGGCTACAATGAGCAGTTCTTC
cdr3_aa: CASSPAPGLAGGYNEQFF

d_call: -
clone_size: -
j_call: TRBJ2-7
v_call: TRBV11-3
cdr3_nt: TGTGCCAGCAGCTTAGGAGGGCCGTGGTACGAGCAGTACTTC
cdr3_aa: CASSLGGPWYEQYF

d_call: TRBD2
clone_size: -
j_call: TRBJ2-1
v_call: TRBV10-3
cdr3_nt: TGTGCCATCAGCAGCGGGGGGGCCGTAGACAATGAGCAGTTCTTC
cdr3_aa: CAISSGGAVDNEQFF

d_call: TRBD1
clone_size: -
j_call: TRBJ2-3
v_call: TRBV4-3
cdr3_nt: TGCGCCAGCAGCCGCGACAGGGGGCCTGATACGCAGTATTTT
cdr3_aa: CASSRDRGPDTQYF

d_call: TRBD1
clone_size: -
j_call: TRBJ1-3
v_call: TRBV5-1
cdr3_nt: TGCGCCAGCAGCCCGGGGACAGCATCTGGAAACACCATATATTTT
cdr3_aa: CASSPGTASGNTIYF

d_call: TRBD1
clone_size: few
j_call: TRBJ1-1
v_call: TRBV4-3
cdr3_nt: TGCGCCAGCAGCCATCAACAGGGGGAAGCTTTCTTT
cdr3_aa: CASSHQQGEAFF

d_call: -
clone_size: -
j_call: TRBJ1-5
v_call: TRBV6-5
cdr3_nt: TGTGCCAGCAGTTACTCGTTCCGTCAGCCCCAGCATTTT
cdr3_aa: CASSYSFRQPQHF